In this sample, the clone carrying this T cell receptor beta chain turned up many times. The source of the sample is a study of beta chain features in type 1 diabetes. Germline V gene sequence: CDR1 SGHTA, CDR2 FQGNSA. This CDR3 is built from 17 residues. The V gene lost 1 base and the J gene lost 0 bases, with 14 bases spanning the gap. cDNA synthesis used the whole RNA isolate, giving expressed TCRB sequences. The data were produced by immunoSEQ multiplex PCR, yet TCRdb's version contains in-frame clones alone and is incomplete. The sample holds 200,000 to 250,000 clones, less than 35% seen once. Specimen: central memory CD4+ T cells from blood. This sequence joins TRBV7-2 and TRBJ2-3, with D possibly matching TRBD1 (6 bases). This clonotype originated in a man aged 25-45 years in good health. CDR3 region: CASSLEGVALSTDTQYF. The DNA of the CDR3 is TGTGCCAGCAGCTTAGAGGGGGTAGCGCTAAGCACAGATACGCAGTATTTT.